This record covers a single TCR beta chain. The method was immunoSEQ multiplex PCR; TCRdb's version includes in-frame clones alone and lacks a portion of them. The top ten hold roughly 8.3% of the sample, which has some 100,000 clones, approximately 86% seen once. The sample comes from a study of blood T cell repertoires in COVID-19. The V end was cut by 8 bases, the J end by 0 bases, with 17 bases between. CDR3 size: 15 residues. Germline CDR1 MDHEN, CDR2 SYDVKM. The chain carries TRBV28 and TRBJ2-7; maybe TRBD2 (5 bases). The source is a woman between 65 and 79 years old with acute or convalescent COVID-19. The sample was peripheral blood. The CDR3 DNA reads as TGTGCCAGCCAACCCCAAGGACTGAGCTCCTACGAGCAGTACTTC. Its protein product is CASQPQGLSSYEQYF.